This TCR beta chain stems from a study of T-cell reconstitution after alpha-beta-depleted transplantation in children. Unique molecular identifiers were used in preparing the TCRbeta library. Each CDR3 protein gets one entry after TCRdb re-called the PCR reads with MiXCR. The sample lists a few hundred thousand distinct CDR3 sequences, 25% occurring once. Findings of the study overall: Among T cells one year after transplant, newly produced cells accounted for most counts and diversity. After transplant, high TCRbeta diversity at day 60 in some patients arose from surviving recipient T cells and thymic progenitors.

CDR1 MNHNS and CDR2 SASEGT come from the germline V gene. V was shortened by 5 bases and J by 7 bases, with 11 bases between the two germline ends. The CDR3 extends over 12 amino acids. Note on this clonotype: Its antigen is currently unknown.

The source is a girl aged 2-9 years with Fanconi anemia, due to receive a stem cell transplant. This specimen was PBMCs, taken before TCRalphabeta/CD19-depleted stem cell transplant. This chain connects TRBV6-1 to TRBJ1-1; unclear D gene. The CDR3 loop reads CASSMSGIEAFF. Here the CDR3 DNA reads TGTGCCAGCAGTATGTCGGGGATTGAAGCTTTCTTT.